In its sample, the clone carrying this TCR beta chain was seen a few times. The data were taken from a study of blood T cell repertoires in COVID-19. V lost 2 bases and J 1 base, leaving 8 bases between the germline ends. Germline CDR1 GTSNPN, CDR2 SVGIG (reference sequence). The CDR3 sequence is 13 residues long. The data were produced by immunoSEQ multiplex PCR, yet TCRdb's version contains in-frame clones alone and is incomplete. This sample has 400,000 to 450,000 clones, with approximately 88% found just once. Specimen: peripheral blood. The chain uses TRBV30 and TRBJ1-1, with unresolved D. The TCR sequence derives from a woman in her forties or fifties with COVID-19, enrolled during active disease. CDR3 protein: CAWSPGANTEAFF. CDR3 sequence (DNA): TGTGCCTGGAGTCCGGGAGCGAACACTGAAGCTTTCTTT.